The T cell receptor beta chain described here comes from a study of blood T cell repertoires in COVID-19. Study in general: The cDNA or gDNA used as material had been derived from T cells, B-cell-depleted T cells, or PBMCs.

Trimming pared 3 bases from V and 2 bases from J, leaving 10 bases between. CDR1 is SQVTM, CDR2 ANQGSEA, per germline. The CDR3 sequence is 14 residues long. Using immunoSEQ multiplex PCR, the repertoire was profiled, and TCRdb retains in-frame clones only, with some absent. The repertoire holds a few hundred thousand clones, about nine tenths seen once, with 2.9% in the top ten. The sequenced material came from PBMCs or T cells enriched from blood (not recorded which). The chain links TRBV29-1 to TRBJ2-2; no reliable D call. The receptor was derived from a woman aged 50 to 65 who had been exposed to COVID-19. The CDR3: CSVDVRGNTGELFF. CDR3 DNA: TGCAGCGTTGATGTCAGAGGAAACACCGGGGAGCTGTTTTTT.